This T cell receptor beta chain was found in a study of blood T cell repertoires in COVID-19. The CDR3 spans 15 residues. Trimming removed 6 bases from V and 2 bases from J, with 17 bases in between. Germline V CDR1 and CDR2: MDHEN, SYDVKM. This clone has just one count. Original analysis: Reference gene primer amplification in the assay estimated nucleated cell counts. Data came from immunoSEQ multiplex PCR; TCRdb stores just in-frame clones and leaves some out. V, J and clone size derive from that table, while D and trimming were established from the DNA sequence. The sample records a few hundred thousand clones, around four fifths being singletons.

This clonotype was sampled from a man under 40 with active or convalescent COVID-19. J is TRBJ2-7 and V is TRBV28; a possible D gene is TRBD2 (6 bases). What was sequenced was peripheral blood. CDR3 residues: CASSTRDFLPYEQYF. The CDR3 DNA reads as TGTGCCAGCAGCACCCGGGACTTCCTTCCCTACGAGCAGTACTTC. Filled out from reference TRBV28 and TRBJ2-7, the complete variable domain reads DVKVTQSSRYLVKRTGEKVFLECVQDMDHENMFWYRQDPGLGLRLIYFSYDVKMKEKGDIPEGYSVSREKKERFSLILESASTNQTSMYLCASSTRDFLPYEQYFGPGTRLTVT.